This T cell receptor beta chain was profiled in a study of blood T cells in healthy people across ages (dated by TCRdb to the mid-2010s). The study in broad terms: In model experiments, roughly one uniquely barcoded TCR beta cDNA molecule per two T cells was captured by template switching. Age-related changes in TCR beta repertoire diversity were measured in the study by deep sequencing normalized with unique cDNA molecular identifiers. The donors were divided into four age groups: young (average approximately 17 years), middle-aged (about 40), aged (under 70) and long-lived (about 80). Donors of different ages were randomly distributed across sequencing lanes to avoid experimental bias. The study analyzed two additional independent replicas of 1 million unique cDNA reads from the same blood draw for two donors, one aged 18 to 30 and one aged 80 or older. General findings and caveats noted by the study authors: Estimates of total diversity from one million sequenced T cells were regarded as lower bounds and underestimates. As age increased, observed TCR beta diversity per million T cells dropped in a roughly linear way, and a significant reduction was already evident by age roughly 40. A strong correlation was found between observed TCR beta diversity and the percentage of naive T cells measured by flow cytometry. Conclusive comparison of naive and antigen-experienced compartments was prevented by the profiling of bulk unsorted PBMCs. The CMV infection status of donors was not known, potentially confounding age-related changes in expanded clonotypes. Compared with the aged group, more naive CD4+ T cells, fewer expanded clones and increased TCR diversity were shown by the long-lived group, suggesting age selection.

The germline V gene (reference sequence) provides CDR1 MNHEY and CDR2 SMNVEV. V and J lose 7 bases and 12 bases, and a span of 15 bases separates them. CDR3 length: 11 amino acids, cysteine to phenylalanine. Only the CDR3 part of the read is kept: 33 bases, read in frame from the first base. Comment on this clonotype: What antigen it recognizes has not been identified. Base qualities are not recorded, but no much larger clone differs from it by a single base.

Receptor libraries were prepared by 5' RACE. Sequencing was performed on an Illumina HiSeq 2500. A second roughly 7 to 12 cycle PCR used a sample-barcoded 5' primer and a J-beta primer mix. Each TCR beta cDNA molecule received a unique molecular identifier from a template-switch 5' adaptor carrying 12 random nucleotides. Each sample yielded at least 3 million CDR3-containing paired-end reads. The Mint cDNA synthesis kit, primed by a TRBC-specific oligonucleotide, was used to synthesize first-strand cDNA from all RNA. Following uracil-DNA glycosylase treatment, a first 18-cycle PCR with universal primers M1SS and BC2_uni_R was performed on all cDNA. As for how the authors treated the data: For normalization, 1 million high-quality reads, each with a distinct molecular identifier, were randomly selected from each sample. Instead of being binned into consensus sequences, reads with shared molecular identifiers were discarded. CDR3 identification, clonotype clustering and error correction used MiTCR with a Q25 quality threshold and the strictest error-elimination algorithm. A nonparametric unseen species model with Euler transformation was used to estimate a lower bound on total TCR beta diversity. Clones were called with MiXCR by TCRdb after fastp trimmed the public reads at Q25, and only in-frame beta chains were retained. Every entry covers one CDR3 protein and lists the most common genes and DNA from its rows. The V and J calls were determined by TCRdb, not by the authors. This sample gives some 1.5 million distinct CDR3 sequences in total; 28% of them show up just once. The ten largest clones take up 7% to 9% of the sample.

Donors were a few dozen systemically healthy Caucasian individuals from Russia aged roughly 6 to 100 years. Approximately 10 milliliters of peripheral blood were collected from each donor into EDTA-treated Vacutainer tubes. Ficoll-Paque density-gradient centrifugation was used to isolate PBMCs, with at least 7 million obtained per sample. Trizol reagent was used to extract total RNA from the PBMCs, yielding at least 5 micrograms per sample. The percentages of naive CD45RAhigh/CD27high T cells were determined by flow cytometry on a PBMC aliquot from every donor. The material sequenced was blood. The TCR sequence derives from a woman aged 25-40 years in good health. The rearranged chain carries TRBV27 and TRBJ1-1; the D segment could be TRBD1, given 5 matching bases. For the CDR3, the sequence is CASTRGGKSFF. The nucleotide sequence reads TGTGCCAGCACTCGGGGGGGTAAATCTTTCTTT.